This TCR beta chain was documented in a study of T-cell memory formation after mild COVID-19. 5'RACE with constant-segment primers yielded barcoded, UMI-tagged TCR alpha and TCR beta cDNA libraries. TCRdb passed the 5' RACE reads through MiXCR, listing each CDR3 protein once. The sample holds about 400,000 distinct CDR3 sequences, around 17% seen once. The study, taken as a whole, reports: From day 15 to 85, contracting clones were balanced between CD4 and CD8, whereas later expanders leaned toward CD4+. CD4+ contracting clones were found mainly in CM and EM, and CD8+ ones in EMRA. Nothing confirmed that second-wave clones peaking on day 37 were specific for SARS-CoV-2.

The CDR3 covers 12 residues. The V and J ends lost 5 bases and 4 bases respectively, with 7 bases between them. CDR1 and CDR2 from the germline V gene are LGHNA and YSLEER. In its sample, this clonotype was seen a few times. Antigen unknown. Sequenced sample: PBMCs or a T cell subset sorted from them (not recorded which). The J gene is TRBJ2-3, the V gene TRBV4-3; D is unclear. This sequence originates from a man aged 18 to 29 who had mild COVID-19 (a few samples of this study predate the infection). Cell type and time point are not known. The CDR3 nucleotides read TGCGCCAGCAGCTCCAAAGCAGATACGCAGTATTTT. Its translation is CASSSKADTQYF.